What follows is one T cell receptor beta chain and its context. Its target is not known. The junction departs from the called germline gene at one end, perhaps through a read error. Treatment meaning: approximately 9-day PBMC culture with coronavirus spike peptide pools or control peptides (ViraFEST assay). Before the COVID-19 pandemic (2011-2018), CD4+ T cells were obtained from the unexposed donor. When enough cells were available, unexposed-donor CD4+ T cells were probed with SARS-CoV-2 S/N and four cold-coronavirus spikes. These data originate in a study of vaccination and CD4 T cells after COVID-19. Regarding the study as a whole: Although the median of SARS-CoV-2-reactive clonotypes rose from around 20 to 38, the change was not significant.

This CDR3 contains 15 residues. The germline V gene encodes CDR1 DFQATT and CDR2 SNEGSKA (reference sequence). At the Johns Hopkins FTIC core, DNA taken from cultured CD4+ T cells was sequenced by way of the Oncomine TCR Beta short-read assay. TCRdb passed the PCR reads through MiXCR, listing each CDR3 protein once. The repertoire consists of about 8,900 distinct CDR3 sequences, with less than 55% occurring once and the leading ten covering approximately 11%. Material: CD4+ T cells from blood, cultured in vitro. V usage is TRBV20-1 and J usage is TRBJ2-5; 10 bases fit TRBD2. This clonotype originated in a human donor in good health. CDR3 DNA: TGCAGCGCTAGCGGGGGCCGAGGAAACCAAGAGACCCAGTACTTC. This encodes CSASGGRGNQETQYF.